The rows below give T cell receptor beta chains drawn from one sample of a study of blood T cell repertoires in COVID-19. Profiling relied on immunoSEQ multiplex PCR, and the TCRdb table lists in-frame clones only, not all of them. The table lists about 55,000 clones, around nine tenths of them singletons, with about 6% in the top ten. The sample consisted of peripheral blood. Receptor source: a man aged 35 to 55 with acute or convalescent COVID-19. The CDR3 runs from the conserved cysteine through the conserved F or W. A D gene is named only where the DNA matches it firmly. The size of a clone is reported for some rows only, either as once, few or many, or as a class for expanded clones.

TRBV30	once	TRBJ2-7	TRBD1	TGTGCCTGGAGGTCAGGGGGCGTTTACGAGCAGTACTTC	CAWRSGGVYEQYF
TRBV3-1/TRBV3-2	.	TRBJ2-2	.	TGTGCCAGCAGCCAAGAGGGCCGGGAGCTGTTTTTT	CASSQEGRELFF
TRBV12-3/TRBV12-4	.	TRBJ2-1	TRBD2	TGTGCCAGCAGTCCTCGGACTAGCGGGAGGGTGTTCTTC	CASSPRTSGRVFF
TRBV10-2	.	TRBJ1-4	TRBD1	TGCGCCAGCAGTATGACAGGGGTTAATGAAAAACTGTTTTTT	CASSMTGVNEKLFF
TRBV9	.	TRBJ2-7	.	TGTGCCAGCAGCGTAGAAACAGAGAAGCAGTACTTC	CASSVETEKQYF
TRBV7-8	.	TRBJ2-2	TRBD2	TGTGCCAGCAGCTTCCGACTAGCGGGAACCGGGGAGCTGTTTTTT	CASSFRLAGTGELFF
TRBV11-2	.	TRBJ1-1	.	TGTGCCAGCAGCCCGCAGGCTCAGAACACTGAAGCTTTCTTT	CASSPQAQNTEAFF
TRBV30	once	TRBJ2-1	.	TGTGCCTGGAGTGTCGGCGGCGGGGATGAGCAGTTCTTC	CAWSVGGGDEQFF
TRBV2	.	TRBJ1-5	.	TGTGCCAGCAATCCTATCCAGGCCAATCAGCCCCAGCATTTT	CASNPIQANQPQHF
TRBV7-8	.	TRBJ2-7	TRBD2	TGTGCCAGCACCAGGGGGCTAGCGGGAGCGAGCTCCTACGAGCAGTACTTC	CASTRGLAGASSYEQYF
TRBV5-1	.	TRBJ2-3	TRBD2	TGCGCCAGCAGCTTGGGACTAGCGGGAGTCATTACGCAGTATTTT	CASSLGLAGVITQYF
TRBV19	.	TRBJ1-1	TRBD1	TGTGCCAGTAGTATTAAGGGGGCATGGACTGAAGCTTTCTTT	CASSIKGAWTEAFF
TRBV11-3	.	TRBJ1-5	.	TGTGCCAGCAGCTTAGACAGGGCTCAGCCCCAGCATTTT	CASSLDRAQPQHF
TRBV30	.	TRBJ2-1	.	TGTGCCTGGAGTCAGGTTAATGAGCAGTTCTTC	CAWSQVNEQFF
TRBV7-9	.	TRBJ1-4	.	TGTGCCAGCAGCTTGCCCCGCGGGGGAGGGGAAAAACTGTTTTTT	CASSLPRGGGEKLFF
TRBV25-1	.	TRBJ1-2	.	TGTGCCAGCAGTGAATCCCCAGATAACTATGGCTACACCTTC	CASSESPDNYGYTF
TRBV27	few	TRBJ2-2	TRBD2	TGTGCCAGCCGATCCCGGACTAGCGGGGCCGGGGAGCTGTTTTTT	CASRSRTSGAGELFF
TRBV29-1	.	TRBJ2-7	.	TGCAGCGTTCGCCTAGACAGGCGCGAGCAGTACTTC	CSVRLDRREQYF
TRBV13	.	TRBJ1-5	TRBD1	TGTGCCAGCAGCTTAAGGGGGCAGGAGCCCCAGCATTTT	CASSLRGQEPQHF
TRBV5-4	.	TRBJ2-2	TRBD1	TGTGCCAGCAGCCCACGCGGGACAGGGTTCAACACCGGGGAGCTGTTTTTT	CASSPRGTGFNTGELFF
TRBV6-2/TRBV6-3	few	TRBJ2-5	TRBD2	TGTGCCAGCAGCCGCCTTAGCGGGACCATCCAAGAGACCCAGTACTTC	CASSRLSGTIQETQYF
TRBV20-1	.	TRBJ2-1	TRBD2	TGCAGTGCTAGTAGTCTCCTACTAGCGGGAGCCCCCAATGAGCAGTTCTTC	CSASSLLLAGAPNEQFF
TRBV7-6	.	TRBJ2-6	TRBD1	TGTGCCAGCAGCTTAGGTTCTAACAGGGGGTTTTCTGGGGCCAACGTCCTGACTTTC	CASSLGSNRGFSGANVLTF
TRBV11-2	.	TRBJ1-2	.	TGTGCCAGCAGCTTAGTCAGTCAGGGTATTACCTTC	CASSLVSQGITF
TRBV30	once	TRBJ2-5	TRBD1	TGTGCCTGGAGTGTAAGGGGCCCTACAGGGGCAGGTGAGACCCAGTACTTC	CAWSVRGPTGAGETQYF
TRBV7-8	.	TRBJ2-7	TRBD2	TGTGCCAGCAGCTCATTCGGGACTAGCGGCCCCACGAAGCAGTACTTC	CASSSFGTSGPTKQYF
TRBV28	.	TRBJ1-2	TRBD1	TGTGCCAGCTTGGACAGGAGGAACTATGGCTACACCTTC	CASLDRRNYGYTF
TRBV10-3	once	TRBJ2-5	TRBD1	TGTGCCATCAGTGAGGTCGGGACAGAGCAAGAGACCCAGTACTTC	CAISEVGTEQETQYF
TRBV11-3	.	TRBJ2-5	.	TGTGCCAGCAGCTTAGGTTCCTCGCGGGGAGAGACCCAGTACTTC	CASSLGSSRGETQYF
TRBV5-4	.	TRBJ1-6	TRBD1	TGTGCCAGCAGCTTGGGCAGGGGGCCGGTAGGGAATTCACCCCTCCACTTT	CASSLGRGPVGNSPLHF
TRBV6-2/TRBV6-3	.	TRBJ1-2	.	TGTGCCAGCAGTCCCCCGGAGAGGGGGGGCATCTATGGCTACACCTTC	CASSPPERGGIYGYTF
TRBV7-9	.	TRBJ2-7	TRBD1	TGTGCCAGCAGCCCAGGTGGGGCAGGGGGAAGAGACGAGCAGTACTTC	CASSPGGAGGRDEQYF
TRBV19	.	TRBJ1-5	.	TGTGCCAGTAGTATGGGCACTACTAGTAGTAGGGAGCCCCAGCATTTT	CASSMGTTSSREPQHF
TRBV18	once	TRBJ1-2	TRBD1	TGTGCCAGCTCACCAAATACCGGGACAGGGGGCAATGGCTACACCTTC	CASSPNTGTGGNGYTF
TRBV19	.	TRBJ2-7	TRBD1	TGTGCCAGTAGCCGACAGGGTGGGTCCTACGAGCAGTACTTC	CASSRQGGSYEQYF
TRBV6-5	.	TRBJ1-1	.	TGTGCCAGCAGTAATACTTTAAACACTGAAGCTTTCTTT	CASSNTLNTEAFF
TRBV3-1/TRBV3-2	.	TRBJ2-3	TRBD2	TGTGCCAGCAGCCAAGCCCTAGCGGAGATCACAGATACGCAGTATTTT	CASSQALAEITDTQYF
TRBV7-2	.	TRBJ1-5	TRBD1	TGTGCCAGCAGCTTAGTAGGAACAGGGGTTCAGCCCCAGCATTTT	CASSLVGTGVQPQHF
TRBV5-1	once	TRBJ2-1	TRBD2	TGCGCCAGCAGCCCCGGAGGGACTAGCGGTGGGTACAATGAGCAGTTCTTC	CASSPGGTSGGYNEQFF
TRBV6-6	.	TRBJ2-3	.	TGTGCCAGCAGTTACTCGGAGGGTGGTACGCAGTATTTT	CASSYSEGGTQYF
TRBV2	.	TRBJ2-7	TRBD2	TGTGCCAGCAGTGATTGGGTTGCTAGCGGGATCTCCCGCGAGCAGTACTTC	CASSDWVASGISREQYF
TRBV28	.	TRBJ2-7	.	TGTGCCAGCAGTACCGCGCTGTGGAACTCAGGGGTCCTCGACGAGCAGTACTTC	CASSTALWNSGVLDEQYF
TRBV10-3	.	TRBJ2-1	TRBD1	TGTGCCATGACGGGACAGGGCAACAATGAGCAGTTCTTC	CAMTGQGNNEQFF
TRBV19	.	TRBJ1-4	TRBD1	TGTGCCAGTATAAACCGGGGACAGGAGAATGAAAAACTGTTTTTT	CASINRGQENEKLFF
TRBV21-1	.	TRBJ1-4	.	TGTGCCAGCAGCACGCATTCCGGGGAAAAACTGTTTTTT	CASSTHSGEKLFF
TRBV12-3/TRBV12-4	few	TRBJ2-7	.	TGTGCCAGCAGTTTGGGACTGAACTACGAGCAGTACTTC	CASSLGLNYEQYF
TRBV24-1	.	TRBJ2-5	.	TGTGCCACCAGTGATCCAGACAGGTTCCAAGAGACCCAGTACTTC	CATSDPDRFQETQYF
TRBV19	.	TRBJ1-5	.	TGTGCCAGTAGTTCGAACGCCAAGGGGAGCAATCAGCCCCAGCATTTT	CASSSNAKGSNQPQHF
TRBV7-2	.	TRBJ1-2	.	TGTGCCAGCAGCTTATCGCCGGCCAGGGCTAACTATGGCTACACCTTC	CASSLSPARANYGYTF
TRBV15	.	TRBJ2-7	TRBD2	TGTGCCACCAGCAGAGATCGGGTGGGGACTAGCGGGAGAGGTCCGTCCCGCGAGCAGTACTTC	CATSRDRVGTSGRGPSREQYF
TRBV3-1/TRBV3-2	few	TRBJ1-2	.	TGTGCCAGCAGCTGGGAGTCTGGCTACACCTTC	CASSWESGYTF